What follows are 18 T cell receptor beta chains derived from one specimen sequenced in a study of OX40 agonist ivuxolimab in advanced cancers. The data were produced by immunoSEQ multiplex PCR, yet TCRdb's version contains in-frame clones alone and is incomplete. The sample contains about 50,000 clones, about four fifths of which appear only once. Material: CD4+ or CD8+ T cells sorted from blood, obtained in a trial of the OX40 agonist ivuxolimab. Receptors were obtained from an adult with an advanced solid tumor such as melanoma, head and neck, liver or kidney cancer.

The genes are TRBV10-3 and TRBJ2-1; 9 bases align to TRBD2. Germline CDR1 reads ENHRY; CDR2 reads SYGVKD. The CDR3 is 17 amino acids. Trimming at V came to 6 bases and at J to 7 bases, leaving 16 bases not matched to a gene. The CDR3 DNA sequence: TGTGCCATCAGCGACCGCAAACCTAGCGGGAAAGGGAATGAGCAGTTCTTC. Amino acid sequence: CAISDRKPSGKGNEQFF.

J is TRBJ1-4 and V is TRBV19, with TRBD1 as a possible D gene (5 bases). Germline values: CDR1 LNHDA, CDR2 SQIVND (reference sequence). V dropped 4 bases and J dropped 2 bases, with 11 bases sitting between them. The CDR3 loop spans 15 amino acids. CDR3 sequence reads: CASSKGRITNEKLFF. The CDR3 coding sequence is TGTGCCAGTAGTAAGGGACGGATTACTAATGAAAAACTGTTTTTT.

CDR3 nucleotides: TGCGCCAGCAGCTTTGAGGGGGTCACAGATACGCAGTATTTT. It is translated as CASSFEGVTDTQYF. This chain joins TRBV5-1 and TRBJ2-3; D may be TRBD1 (6 bases). Germline values: CDR1 SGHRS, CDR2 YFSETQ. V lost 2 bases and J lost 2, with 9 bases in between. The CDR3 sequence is 14 residues long.

The chain is built from TRBV28 and TRBJ1-2; 10 bases are a match to TRBD1. CDR1 and CDR2 (germline): MDHEN, SYDVKM. There are 18 residues in the CDR3. V gave up 5 bases and J gave up 7 bases; unmatched junction bases: 19. CDR3 protein: CASSNMGQGIIHMGGYTF. The DNA for the CDR3 is TGTGCCAGCAGTAACATGGGACAGGGGATTATACACATGGGTGGCTACACCTTC.

The chain recombines TRBV5-6 with TRBJ1-5; maybe TRBD1 (5 bases). Trimming cost V 4 bases and J 2 bases, with 16 bases left between them. Looked up from germline, CDR1 is SGHDT and CDR2 is YYEEEE. The CDR3 has 16 amino acids. The chain's CDR3 is CASSQSGPGGNQPQHF. CDR3 DNA sequence: TGTGCCAGCAGCCAGTCGGGGCCGGGGGGCAATCAGCCCCAGCATTTT.

CDR3 loop: CASSKAGDRGLYGYTF. The CDR3 coding sequence is TGTGCCAGTAGTAAGGCGGGGGACAGGGGGCTCTATGGCTACACCTTC. The V gene is TRBV19, the J gene TRBJ1-2; 12 bases are shared with TRBD1. The CDR3 length is 16 residues. J gave up 4 bases and V 4 bases, and 7 bases lay outside the gene matches. Per the germline V gene, CDR1 is LNHDA and CDR2 is SQIVND (reference sequence). The full variable domain, in which reference TRBV19 and TRBJ1-2 provide the parts outside the CDR3, is DGGITQSPKYLFRKEGQNVTLSCEQNLNHDAMYWYRQDPGQGLRLIYYSQIVNDFQKGDIAEGYSVSREKKESFPLTVTSAQKNPTAFYLCASSKAGDRGLYGYTFGSGTRLTVV.

This rearrangement joins TRBV25-1 to TRBJ2-1, with 7 bases that match TRBD1. Unmatched junction bases numbered 14, after V lost 6 bases and J lost 9 bases. The CDR3 covers 15 residues. The germline CDR1 and CDR2 sequences are MGHDK and SYGVNS. The CDR3 sequence: CASRGYMTGPSEQFF. CDR3 bases: TGTGCCAGCAGGGGATACATGACAGGGCCAAGTGAGCAGTTCTTC.

This clone was seen a handful of times. The CDR3 loop is CASSGGSAQETQYF. CDR3 DNA sequence: TGTGCCAGCAGTGGGGGGTCGGCGCAAGAGACCCAGTACTTC. The chain has TRBV6-1 and TRBJ2-5; TRBD1 or TRBD2 may be the D gene (5 bases each). The V gene lost 4 bases and the J gene lost 2 bases, with 11 bases spanning the gap. CDR1 and CDR2 (germline): MNHNS, SASEGT. This CDR3 has 14 residues.

The V gene is TRBV30, the J gene TRBJ2-5; a weak D match, TRBD2 (5 bases). The V end was cut by 4 bases, the J end by 5 bases, with 17 bases between. The CDR3 totals 14 residues. Germline assignment: CDR1 GTSNPN and CDR2 SVGIG (reference sequence). The CDR3 sequence is CAWTIALDLETQYF. The CDR3 DNA sequence: TGTGCCTGGACTATTGCACTAGATTTGGAGACCCAGTACTTC.

This clone came up a few times. The chain has TRBV12-5 and TRBJ2-3; D perhaps matches TRBD2 (6 bases). Trimming removed 7 bases from V and 1 base from J, with 15 bases in between. The germline V gene has CDR1 LGHNT and CDR2 FRNRAP. The CDR3 totals 15 residues. Written as DNA, the CDR3 is TGTGCTAGTGCCAGTGGGGGGAGTGGCACAGATACGCAGTATTTT. It codes for CASASGGSGTDTQYF.

J is TRBJ2-5 and V is TRBV28; no definite D call. Trimming cost V 6 bases and J 2 bases, with 13 bases left between them. The CDR3 spans 14 residues. Germline loops: CDR1 MDHEN, CDR2 SYDVKM. This chain's CDR3 is CASSRTEAQETQYF. The CDR3 coding sequence is TGTGCCAGCAGCCGGACGGAAGCTCAAGAGACCCAGTACTTC.

This clone was counted once. This chain joins TRBV7-3 and TRBJ2-3, with D possibly matching TRBD1 (6 bases). This CDR3 spans 14 amino acids. V was trimmed by 5 bases and J by 2 bases, leaving 11 bases between them. In germline, CDR1 is SGHTA, CDR2 FQGTGA. The CDR3 nucleotides read TGTGCCAGCAGCACCGGACAGTTCACAGATACGCAGTATTTT. It codes for CASSTGQFTDTQYF. The variable domain in full, with the rest retrieved from reference TRBV7-3 and TRBJ2-3, is GAGVSQTPSNKVTEKGKYVELRCDPISGHTALYWYRQSLGQGPEFLIYFQGTGAADDSGLPNDRFFAVRPEGSVSTLKIQRTERGDSAVYLCASSTGQFTDTQYFGPGTRLTVL.

The CDR3 reads CASRQGWGADTQYF. CDR3 DNA sequence: TGTGCCAGCAGACAGGGGTGGGGCGCAGATACGCAGTATTTT. The V and J genes are TRBV6-1 and TRBJ2-3, with 7 bases fitting TRBD1. The CDR3 covers 14 residues. CDR1 MNHNS and CDR2 SASEGT come from the germline V gene. V shed 6 bases, J shed 4 bases, and the junction held 7 bases outside the gene matches.

CDR3 in amino acids: CASRKGTVSGNTIYF. In DNA form, the CDR3 reads TGTGCCAGCAGAAAAGGGACGGTCTCTGGAAACACCATATATTTT. The chain joins TRBV6-1 to TRBJ1-3; D is possibly TRBD1 (5 bases). Germline V gene lookup returns CDR1 MNHNS and CDR2 SASEGT. The CDR3 totals 15 residues. V gave up 6 bases and J gave up 0 bases, with 12 bases separating them.

This clone was seen a handful of times. V usage is TRBV6-1 and J usage is TRBJ2-7; 7 bases are shared with TRBD2. The ends lost 5 bases at V and 2 bases at J; junction bases unmatched: 6. The CDR3 is 14 amino acids. CDR1 is MNHNS and CDR2 is SASEGT in the germline V gene. CDR3 nucleotide sequence: TGTGCCAGCAGTCTGCTGGGGGGGACCTACGAGCAGTACTTC. Protein sequence: CASSLLGGTYEQYF.

This chain links TRBV19 with TRBJ1-6, with 8 positions matching TRBD1. The ends lost 6 bases at V and 10 bases at J; junction bases unmatched: 11. The CDR3 sequence is 15 residues long. The germline CDR1 and CDR2 sequences are LNHDA and SQIVND (reference sequence). The CDR3 DNA reads TGTGCCAGTAGCCGTCTGGACAGGGAGGTCTCACCCCTCCACTTT. It specifies CASSRLDREVSPLHF.

V and J are TRBV4-1 and TRBJ2-1; 10 bases line up with TRBD2. Per the germline V gene, CDR1 is MGHRA and CDR2 is YSYEKL. With 4 bases clipped from V and 3 bases from J, the junction kept 3 bases outside the gene matches. The CDR3 runs 15 residues. CDR3 coding DNA: TGCGCCAGCAGCCTGGGACTAGCGTTCTACAATGAGCAGTTCTTC. It codes for CASSLGLAFYNEQFF.

The chain links TRBV5-1 to TRBJ1-1; D unclear. Trimming stripped 0 bases from V and 6 bases from J, with 9 bases between. Germline V gene lookup returns CDR1 SGHRS and CDR2 YFSETQ. CDR3 length: 13 residues. DNA for the CDR3: TGCGCCAGCAGCTTGGGGACCACCCCTGAAGCTTTCTTT. Amino acid sequence: CASSLGTTPEAFF.